This TCR beta chain emerged from a study of T cell repertoires in cytomegalovirus infection. Study at large: HLA-B-restricted CMV epitopes that are well studied, plus recently identified HLA-C-restricted ones, were used by the study. CMV infection and matching HLA type were both indicated by public TCR beta signatures.

TCRdb reprocessed the reads via MiXCR and lists one record per CDR3 protein. The sample carries around 900,000 distinct CDR3 sequences, less than 40% recorded once. The CDR3 extends over 13 amino acids. CDR1 and CDR2 from the germline V gene are DFQATT and SNEGSKA (reference sequence). The germline V and J ends were trimmed by 3 bases and 0 bases, with 8 bases remaining between them. In regard to this clonotype: Its antigen is undetermined.

Study-level results: The ex vivo response was dominated by HLA-C-restricted CMV-specific TCR beta clonotypes. Public TCR beta family frequency separated CMV-and-HLA carriers, including in an independent cohort.

This sequence originates from a human donor in good health (CMV status not recorded). Some clones in this sample may be carry-over from other donors' samples. Here the sequenced sample was cultured CD8+ T cells from PBMCs, taken from culture after CMV antigen stimulation. This chain connects TRBV20-1 to TRBJ1-2; D remains unclear. DNA for the CDR3: TGCAGTGCTAGTAGCAGAACTAACTATGGCTACACCTTC. It yields the protein CSASSRTNYGYTF.